This T cell receptor beta chain was captured in a study of regulatory T cells in long-lasting Graves disease. Indicated time point: newly diagnosed GD, antithyroid drugs for less than 3 months. PBMCs provided the RNA from which the TCR library was made. The germline CDR1 and CDR2 sequences are SGHRS and YFSETQ. Unmatched junction bases numbered 5, after V lost 2 bases and J lost 3 bases. The CDR3 totals 17 residues. As concerns this clonotype: This may be a read error: a much more frequent sequence differs by one nucleotide.

Libraries of TCR beta came from iRepertoire HTBI primers plus Arm-PCR of CDR3 regions. TCRdb recomputed calls from the multiplex PCR reads with MiXCR, one row per CDR3 protein. The table lists approximately 400,000 distinct CDR3 sequences, roughly 12% of them singletons, with approximately 20% in the top ten. These same records also appear under a second study, on T cells in Graves' hyperthyroidism and ophthalmopathy.

The source of this sequence is a woman aged 18-29 years with Graves disease. The specimen comprised peripheral blood mononuclear cells (PBMCs), sampled at new diagnosis, from a patient treated with antithyroid drugs. The chain couples TRBV5-1 to TRBJ2-1; the match to TRBD2 covers 13 bases. Here the CDR3 reads CASSFRTSGSVYNEQFF. Here the CDR3 DNA reads TGCGCCAGCAGCTTCAGGACTAGCGGGAGTGTCTACAATGAGCAGTTCTTC.